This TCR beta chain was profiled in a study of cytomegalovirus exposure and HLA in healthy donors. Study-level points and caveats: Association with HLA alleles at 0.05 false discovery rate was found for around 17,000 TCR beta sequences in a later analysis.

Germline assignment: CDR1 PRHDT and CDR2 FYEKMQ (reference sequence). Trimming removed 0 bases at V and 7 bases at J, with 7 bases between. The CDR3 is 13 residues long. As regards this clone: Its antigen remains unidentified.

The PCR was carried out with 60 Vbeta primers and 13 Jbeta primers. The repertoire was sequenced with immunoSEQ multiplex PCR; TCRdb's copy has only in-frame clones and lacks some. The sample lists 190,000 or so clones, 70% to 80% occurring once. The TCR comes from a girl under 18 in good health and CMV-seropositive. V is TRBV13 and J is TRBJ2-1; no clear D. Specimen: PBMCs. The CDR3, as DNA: TGTGCCAGCAGCTTAGGGCAGTTTAATGAGCAGTTCTTC. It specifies CASSLGQFNEQFF.